The 3 T cell receptor beta chains below come from one sample, sequenced in a study of CD8 T cells in ankylosing spondylitis. A single record per CDR3 protein comes from TCRdb applying MiXCR to the 5' RACE reads. The profile shows about 220,000 distinct CDR3 sequences, under 30% of them singletons. Sequencing was performed on blood, either unsorted or a sorted T cell fraction (not recorded which). All receptors derive from a male donor with ankylosing spondylitis or in good health (not recorded which).

Many counts were recorded for this clonotype. This chain joins TRBV18 and TRBJ2-5; 12 bases are shared with TRBD2. Germline V gene lookup returns CDR1 KGHSH and CDR2 LQKENI. CDR3 length: 13 residues. The junction had 3 bases not matched to a gene; V was cut back by 3 bases and J by 10 bases. CDR3 loop: CASSPLAGGNQYF. The CDR3 coding sequence is TGTGCCAGCTCACCTCTAGCGGGAGGGAACCAGTACTTC.

This clonotype was seen more than once but under ten times. The chain employs TRBV12-3 or TRBV12-4 and TRBJ2-7; the match to TRBD1 covers 10 bases. V was clipped by 6 bases and J by 6 bases; unmatched bases: 8. The CDR3 loop spans 14 amino acids. In DNA, the CDR3 is TGTGCCAGCAGGCTAGGGACAGGGGTCAGCGAGCAGTACTTC. It is translated as CASRLGTGVSEQYF.

The sample holds many counts of this clonotype. J is TRBJ2-7 and V is TRBV3-1; D gene ambiguous. V lost 0 bases and J lost 2, with 8 bases in between. CDR1 is LGHDT and CDR2 is YNNKEL in the germline V gene (reference sequence). The CDR3 totals 14 residues. The CDR3 DNA reads TGTGCCAGCAGCCAAGAGGGGTTCGCCTACGAGCAGTACTTC. It encodes CASSQEGFAYEQYF.